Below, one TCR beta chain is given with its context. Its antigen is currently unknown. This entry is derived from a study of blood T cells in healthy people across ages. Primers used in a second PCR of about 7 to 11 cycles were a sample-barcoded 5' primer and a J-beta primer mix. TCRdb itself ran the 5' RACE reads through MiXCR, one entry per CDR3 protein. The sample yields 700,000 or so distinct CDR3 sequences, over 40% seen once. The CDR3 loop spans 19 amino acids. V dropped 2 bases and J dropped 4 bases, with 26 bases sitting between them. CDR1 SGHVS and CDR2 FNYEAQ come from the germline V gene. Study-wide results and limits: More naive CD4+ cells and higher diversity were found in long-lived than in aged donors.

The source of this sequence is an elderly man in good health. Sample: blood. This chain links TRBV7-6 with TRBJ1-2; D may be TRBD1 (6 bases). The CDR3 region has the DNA TGTGCCAGCAGCTTAAGGGCCTCCCCTCGGGACACCGGGGGCTATGGCTACACCTTC. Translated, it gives CASSLRASPRDTGGYGYTF. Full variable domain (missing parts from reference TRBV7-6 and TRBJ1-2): GAGVSQSPRYKVTKRGQDVALRCDPISGHVSLYWYRQALGQGPEFLTYFNYEAQQDKSGLPNDRFSAERPEGSISTLTIQRTEQRDSAMYRCASSLRASPRDTGGYGYTFGSGTRLTVV.